One sample yielded the 14 T cell receptor beta chains listed below, sequenced in a study of patients and donors after allogeneic stem cell transplantation. Using its own MiXCR run on the RT-PCR reads, TCRdb lists one record per CDR3 protein. The table shows about 960,000 distinct CDR3 sequences, with 18% occurring only once. Specimen: blood, either unsorted or a sorted T cell fraction (not recorded which). The receptors were gathered from a human donor who was either an allogeneic HSCT recipient or a stem cell or donor lymphocyte infusion donor (not recorded which). It is not recorded whose cells these are; they may come from a transplant donor.

This clonotype was detected a few times. This sequence joins TRBV29-1 and TRBJ1-1; D unresolved. V lost 6 bases, J lost 0 bases, and 14 bases lay in between. CDR1 SQVTM and CDR2 ANQGSEA come from the germline V gene. The CDR3 spans 14 residues. The CDR3 sequence is CSVPDGPMNTEAFF. CDR3 in DNA: TGCAGCGTCCCGGACGGGCCTATGAACACTGAAGCTTTCTTT.

There are a few counts of this clonotype. The chain carries TRBV29-1 and TRBJ1-2; no clear D gene. The CDR3 is made up of 13 amino acids. V was pared by 7 bases and J by 3 bases, with 15 bases between. The germline gives CDR1 SQVTM, CDR2 ANQGSEA. CDR3 residues: CSATSGFDYGYTF. The CDR3, as DNA: TGCAGCGCCACCAGTGGGTTCGACTATGGCTACACCTTC.

This clonotype was detected a few times. The CDR3 DNA sequence: TGCGCCAGCAGCCCTGAGGCAGGTGTACAAGGGAATGAGCAGTTCTTC. Protein sequence: CASSPEAGVQGNEQFF. The J gene is TRBJ2-1, the V gene TRBV4-3; D uncertain. V was shortened by 4 bases and J by 7 bases, with 20 bases between the two germline ends. The length of the CDR3 is 16 residues. Looked up from germline, CDR1 is LGHNA and CDR2 is YSLEER.

This clonotype was observed a few times. This chain uses TRBV6-5 with TRBJ2-3; D uncertain. Germline CDR1 and CDR2: MNHEY and SVGAGI. V shed 0 bases and J shed 0 bases, with 13 bases lying between them. This CDR3 is built from 17 residues. The CDR3 protein is CASSYSPASTSTDTQYF. The CDR3 coding sequence is TGTGCCAGCAGTTACTCGCCGGCGAGTACTAGCACAGATACGCAGTATTTT.

J is TRBJ2-3 and V is TRBV2; TRBD2 is a possible D gene (6 bases). V shed 6 bases and J shed 2 bases, with 12 bases lying between them. The CDR3 consists of 14 residues. Germline loops: CDR1 SNHLY, CDR2 FYNNEI. In nucleotides, the CDR3 is TGTGCCAGCAGCTGCGGGGTTTCCACAGATACGCAGTATTTT. Translation: CASSCGVSTDTQYF.

This clonotype was seen ten or more times. The chain links TRBV4-2 to TRBJ2-7; TRBD2 agrees at 9 bases. V lost 3 bases and J lost 0; bases outside the gene matches: 6. Germline assignment: CDR1 LGHNA and CDR2 YNFKEQ. The CDR3 extends over 16 amino acids. In nucleotides, the CDR3 is TGTGCCAGCAGCCAGGGTAGCGGGAGTCCCTCCTACGAGCAGTACTTC. This gives the protein CASSQGSGSPSYEQYF.

This clonotype was seen only a few times. The J gene is TRBJ1-4, the V gene TRBV6-5; D is unresolved. This CDR3 contains 18 residues. V was shortened by 0 bases and J by 3 bases, with 17 bases between the two germline ends. Germline values: CDR1 MNHEY, CDR2 SVGAGI. The CDR3 sequence is CASSYSSPLREANEKLFF. The CDR3 bases are TGTGCCAGCAGTTACTCGTCCCCACTACGGGAGGCTAATGAAAAACTGTTTTTT.

The V and J genes are TRBV27 and TRBJ2-7, with D unresolved. The V gene's germline CDR1 is MNHEY and CDR2 SMNVEV (reference sequence). The length of the CDR3 is 13 residues. Trimming shortened V by 2 bases and J by 7 bases, and 12 bases separated the two germline ends. CDR3 loop: CASSLRWLGEQYF. As DNA, the CDR3 is TGTGCCAGCAGTTTAAGGTGGTTGGGGGAGCAGTACTTC.

This clonotype has at least ten counts. The rearrangement uses TRBV20-1 and TRBJ2-7, with D unresolved. The CDR3 length is 13 residues. The germline V gene encodes CDR1 DFQATT and CDR2 SNEGSKA (reference sequence). V dropped 1 base and J dropped 1 base, with 8 bases sitting between them. CDR3: CSARAPASYEQYF. DNA for the CDR3: TGCAGTGCTAGAGCGCCAGCTTCCTACGAGCAGTACTTC.

This sequence joins TRBV6-2 or TRBV6-3 and TRBJ1-5, with D uncertain. Trimming took 4 bases from V and 7 from J, leaving 11 bases between them. The CDR3 contains 13 residues. Germline lookup yields CDR1 MNHEY and CDR2 SVGEGT. The DNA for the CDR3 is TGTGCCAGCAGTTTCGAGGGTTGGCAGCCCCAGCATTTT. Its translation: CASSFEGWQPQHF.

This clonotype was observed a few times. The chain combines TRBV10-3 with TRBJ1-1, with TRBD1 matching 8 bases. The ends lost 5 bases at V and 5 bases at J; junction bases unmatched: 10. CDR1 is ENHRY, CDR2 SYGVKD, per germline. The CDR3 extends over 15 amino acids. CDR3 sequence reads: CAISQTGGATTEAFF. CDR3 coding DNA: TGTGCCATCAGTCAAACAGGGGGAGCTACGACTGAAGCTTTCTTT.

This clonotype was seen only a few times. The chain couples TRBV12-3 or TRBV12-4 to TRBJ2-3, with 10 positions matching TRBD2. The V segment lost 3 bases and the J segment 1 base; nucleotides outside the gene matches: 7. CDR3 length: 17 residues. The CDR3 DNA is TGTGCCAGCAGTTTCCCCGGGACTAGCGATCGCACAGATACGCAGTATTTT. Its translation is CASSFPGTSDRTDTQYF.

This chain joins TRBV6-5 and TRBJ1-4; unclear D gene. CDR3 size: 14 residues. Trimming left V 4 bases short and J 8 bases short, with 14 bases between. Germline CDR1 and CDR2: MNHEY and SVGAGI. The CDR3 sequence is CASSCAGLREKLFF. For the CDR3, the DNA is TGTGCCAGCAGTTGTGCGGGGTTAAGGGAAAAACTGTTTTTT.

This clonotype came up a few times. The chain combines TRBV12-3 or TRBV12-4 with TRBJ1-2, with a possible D match to TRBD1 (5 bases). Trimming took off 7 bases at V and 4 bases at J, with 19 bases between the two ends. This CDR3 spans 15 amino acids. The CDR3 spells CASNNRVEGSYGYTF. The CDR3, as DNA: TGTGCCAGCAACAATCGGGTGGAGGGGAGCTATGGCTACACCTTC.